The present T cell receptor (beta chain) was sequenced within a study of blood T cell repertoires in COVID-19. Turning to the study itself: Samples came from the United States, Italy and Spain, spanning acute and convalescent COVID-19. In each case, the material was cDNA or gDNA derived from T cells, B-cell-depleted T cells, or PBMCs.

Some clones are missing from TCRdb's copy, which holds only in-frame ones; the method was immunoSEQ multiplex PCR. Of hundreds of thousands of clones listed, about 87% are singletons. The study recruited people aged roughly 18 to 100 years across some 23 US areas. Trimming removed 4 bases from V and 2 bases from J; junction bases left unmatched: 5. The CDR3 is 14 residues long. CDR1 and CDR2 from the germline V gene are SGDLS and YYNGEE. The specimen sequenced was PBMCs or T cells enriched from blood (not recorded which). This TCR was recovered from a man aged 25 to 40 who had recovered from COVID-19. This chain uses TRBV9 with TRBJ1-2; TRBD1 agrees at 7 bases. Written as DNA, the CDR3 is TGTGCCAGCAGCCAAGGGGGCTCCAACTATGGCTACACCTTC. The encoded protein is CASSQGGSNYGYTF. The whole variable domain, remainder taken from reference TRBV9 and TRBJ1-2, is DSGVTQTPKHLITATGQRVTLRCSPRSGDLSVYWYQQSLDQGLQFLIQYYNGEERAKGNILERFSAQQFPDLHSELNLSSLELGDSALYFCASSQGGSNYGYTFGSGTRLTVV.